This T cell receptor beta chain was captured by sequencing in a study of a mutant IDH1 vaccine in newly diagnosed glioma. In the study overall: Vaccinations were initiated 4-6 weeks following radiotherapy alone, or were given together with temozolomide cycles. Patients got radiotherapy, temozolomide, or both beforehand, and most got both.

Turning to this clone: Its cognate antigen is unknown.

Study conclusions and caveats: Of the patients, roughly 95% had vaccine-induced immune responses.

The V gene's germline CDR1 is SGHRS and CDR2 YFSETQ. V gave up 4 bases and J gave up 1 base; unmatched junction bases: 7. This CDR3 comprises 15 residues. Using immunoSEQ multiplex PCR, the repertoire was profiled, and TCRdb retains in-frame clones only, with some absent. The profile shows tens of thousands of clones, roughly 84% of them singletons. Time point in this sample: week 23, last vaccination. Every vaccination contained 300 ug of the mutant IDH1 20-mer peptide and was paired with topical imiquimod. Astrocytomas that were new, WHO grade 3 or 4, IDH1-mutant and ATRX-lost were present in the donors.

The rearrangement links TRBV5-1 to TRBJ2-7; 8 positions match TRBD2. This material consisted of PBMCs, taken from a glioma patient whose treatment included an IDH1 peptide vaccine. The clonotype comes from a man between 18 and 29 years old with glioma. The CDR3 spells CASSPSGSVSYEQYF. CDR3 coding DNA: TGCGCCAGCAGCCCAAGCGGGAGCGTATCCTACGAGCAGTACTTC.